A single sample is the source of the 20 T cell receptor beta chains below, sequenced in a study of blood T cells in healthy people across ages. Next came a second PCR, run for about 6 to 12 cycles, which used a sample-barcoded 5' primer along with a J-beta primer mix. Via MiXCR, TCRdb re-called the 5' RACE reads, giving one row per CDR3 protein. This sample has hundreds of thousands of distinct CDR3 sequences; over 40% occur once, and the top ten carry around 32%. Sequencing was done on a sample of blood. These TCRs come from an elderly man in good health.

The chain is built from TRBV11-2 and TRBJ2-5, with a weak D call TRBD2 (5 bases). Trimming left V 0 bases short and J 11 bases short, with 16 bases between. This CDR3 is built from 14 residues. CDR1 and CDR2 from the germline V gene are SGHAT and FQNNGV. The CDR3 is CASSLDPRTSKQYF. For the CDR3, the DNA is TGTGCCAGCAGCTTAGATCCCCGGACTTCAAAGCAGTACTTC.

The chain employs TRBV18 and TRBJ2-7; D may correspond to TRBD1 or TRBD2 (5 bases each). With 3 bases removed from V and 0 bases from J, the gap between germline ends came to 12 bases. This CDR3 has 15 amino acids. CDR1 and CDR2 (germline): KGHSH, LQKENI. CDR3 loop: CASSPTGLYSYEQYF. CDR3 sequence (DNA): TGTGCCAGCTCACCTACGGGGCTGTACTCCTACGAGCAGTACTTC. The full variable domain, with the rest looked up from reference TRBV18 and TRBJ2-7, is NAGVMQNPRHLVRRRGQEARLRCSPMKGHSHVYWYRQLPEEGLKFMVYLQKENIIDESGMPKERFSAEFPKEGPSILRIQQVVRGDSAAYFCASSPTGLYSYEQYFGPGTRLTVT.

The CDR3 bases are TGTGCCAGCAGCTTAGCTGGGCAGGGGCGGAATGAGCAGTACTTC. It specifies CASSLAGQGRNEQYF. This chain joins TRBV7-2 and TRBJ2-7, with D maybe TRBD1 (6 bases). V lost 0 bases, J lost 7 bases, and 16 bases lay in between. Per the germline V gene, CDR1 is SGHTA and CDR2 is FQGNSA. This CDR3 comprises 15 residues.

The CDR3 loop is CATQLGGGNTDTQYF. Here the CDR3 DNA reads TGTGCCACCCAATTAGGGGGGGGTAACACAGATACGCAGTATTTT. The rearrangement links TRBV24-1 to TRBJ2-3; TRBD2 might be the D (7 bases). The V end lost 9 bases, the J end lost 2 bases, and 17 bases lay between the germline ends. The V gene's germline CDR1 is KGHDR and CDR2 SFDVKD. This CDR3 comprises 15 residues.

This clonotype was observed many times. The chain employs TRBV7-2 and TRBJ2-3; no clear D gene. Germline V gene lookup returns CDR1 SGHTA and CDR2 FQGNSA. The CDR3 runs 11 residues. V was trimmed by 2 bases and J by 10 bases, leaving 7 bases between them. DNA for the CDR3: TGTGCCAGCAGCTTAACCCCCTCGCAGTATTTT. Its translation is CASSLTPSQYF.

This clonotype was seen only a few times. The chain is built from TRBV7-2 and TRBJ2-2; 9 nucleotides line up with TRBD1. From germline, CDR1 is SGHTA and CDR2 FQGNSA. CDR3 length: 14 amino acids. With 5 bases clipped from V and 7 bases from J, the junction kept 5 bases outside the gene matches. The chain's CDR3 is CASSLQGAIGELFF. CDR3 in DNA: TGTGCCAGCAGCCTACAGGGGGCCATCGGGGAGCTGTTTTTT.

The chain combines TRBV12-3 or TRBV12-4 with TRBJ2-7; 8 positions match TRBD1. The end of the DNA is better explained by TRBJ2-5, so the J call may be wrong. CDR3 size: 14 residues. The CDR3 bases are TGTGCCAGCAGGATGCAGGGGGCAGGGGAGACCCAGTACTTC. Its translation: CASRMQGAGETQYF.

The gene calls are TRBV27 and TRBJ1-3, with 10 bases that match TRBD1. CDR1 is MNHEY and CDR2 is SMNVEV in the germline V gene (reference sequence). The CDR3 runs 16 residues. V shed 5 bases and J 2 bases; nucleotides not matched to a gene: 6. CDR3 DNA sequence: TGTGCCAGCAGTCCCGGGACAGGGGTGACTGGAAACACCATATATTTT. Translation gives CASSPGTGVTGNTIYF.

Written as DNA, the CDR3 is TGTGCCAGCAGCTTATTTGGGACAGGGGATAATTCACCCCTCCACTTT. The encoded protein is CASSLFGTGDNSPLHF. The V call is TRBV7-9, the J call TRBJ1-6; 10 bases fit TRBD1. This CDR3 is built from 16 residues. The germline gives CDR1 SEHNR, CDR2 FQNEAQ (reference sequence). The trim removed 2 bases at V and 5 bases at J, leaving 3 bases unmatched. The full variable domain, in which reference TRBV7-9 and TRBJ1-6 provide the parts outside the CDR3, is DTGVSQNPRHKITKRGQNVTFRCDPISEHNRLYWYRQTLGQGPEFLTYFQNEAQLEKSRLLSDRFSAERPKGSFSTLEIQRTEQGDSAMYLCASSLFGTGDNSPLHFGNGTRLTVT.

The chain joins TRBV28 to TRBJ2-5; 8 positions match TRBD1. This CDR3 comprises 13 residues. Germline V gene data show CDR1 as MDHEN and CDR2 as SYDVKM. V was clipped by 6 bases and J by 4 bases; unmatched bases: 4. CDR3 residues: CASRPGGAETQYF. The CDR3 DNA reads TGTGCCAGCAGGCCAGGGGGCGCAGAGACCCAGTACTTC.

V and J are TRBV5-1 and TRBJ1-1; D not resolved. CDR3 length equals 15 residues. The germline V gene encodes CDR1 SGHRS and CDR2 YFSETQ. V gave up 0 bases and J gave up 4 bases, with 13 bases separating them. DNA for the CDR3: TGCGCCAGCAGCTTGGCGAGGAGGGATAGCACTGAAGCTTTCTTT. Amino acid sequence: CASSLARRDSTEAFF. Full variable domain (rest looked up from reference TRBV5-1 and TRBJ1-1): KAGVTQTPRYLIKTRGQQVTLSCSPISGHRSVSWYQQTPGQGLQFLFEYFSETQRNKGNFPGRFSGRQFSNSRSEMNVSTLELGDSALYLCASSLARRDSTEAFFGQGTRLTVV.

CDR3: CSARTSSGGHQYF. For the CDR3, the DNA is TGCAGTGCTAGGACCTCTAGCGGGGGGCATCAGTACTTC. The chain carries TRBV20-1 and TRBJ2-4, with 11 bases that match TRBD2. Losses at the gene ends were 3 bases for V and 12 bases for J; bases not matched to a gene: 7. The germline V gene has CDR1 DFQATT and CDR2 SNEGSKA (reference sequence). The length of the CDR3 is 13 residues.

This chain joins TRBV11-2 and TRBJ2-7; TRBD2 matches 7 bases. Germline V CDR1 and CDR2: SGHAT, FQNNGV. V lost 3 bases and J lost 4; bases outside the gene matches: 9. The CDR3 runs 15 residues. CDR3 loop: CASSLSWASGYEQYF. The CDR3 DNA follows: TGTGCCAGCAGCTTGTCTTGGGCTAGCGGATACGAGCAGTACTTC.

This clonotype came up once. A much larger clone lies a single base off, so this may be a read error. The chain has TRBV6-2 or TRBV6-3 and TRBJ2-7, with 10 bases fitting TRBD2. Trimming removed 5 bases from V and 2 bases from J; junction bases left unmatched: 9. The CDR3 totals 16 residues. The V gene's germline CDR1 is MNHEY and CDR2 SVGEGT. The CDR3 spells CASSHPPSGSPYEQYF. Written as DNA, the CDR3 is TGTGCCAGCAGTCACCCACCTAGCGGGAGCCCCTACGAGCAGTACTTC.

V and J are TRBV7-2 and TRBJ2-7, with D unclear. Germline V lookup: CDR1 SGHTA, CDR2 FQGNSA. This CDR3 is built from 14 residues. Between the trimmed V and J ends, which lost 2 bases and 5 bases, there was a span of 13 bases. The CDR3 spells CASSLRLAANEQYF. As DNA, the CDR3 is TGTGCCAGCAGCTTAAGGCTCGCCGCAAACGAGCAGTACTTC.

This clonotype came up a few times. V is TRBV7-9 and J is TRBJ2-3, with 11 bases that match TRBD2. CDR3 size: 18 residues. Germline V gene data show CDR1 as SEHNR and CDR2 as FQNEAQ (reference sequence). Unmatched junction bases numbered 13, after V lost 5 bases and J lost 3 bases. The CDR3 protein is CASSGGTSGSFPTDTQYF. The CDR3 region has the DNA TGTGCCAGCAGCGGAGGGACTAGCGGAAGTTTCCCTACAGATACGCAGTATTTT.

This sequence joins TRBV30 and TRBJ2-4; possible D gene TRBD1, 6 bases. The DNA end lines up better with TRBJ2-7; the J call may be wrong. Germline lookup yields CDR1 GTSNPN and CDR2 SVGIG (reference sequence). The CDR3 covers 14 residues. The CDR3 nucleotides read TGTGCCTGGAGGGGGGCAACAACAGCCTACGAGCAGTACTTC. Protein: CAWRGATTAYEQYF.

This chain uses TRBV20-1 with TRBJ2-5, with 7 bases aligning to TRBD2. The CDR3 extends over 12 amino acids. Trimming at V came to 4 bases and at J to 2 bases, leaving 1 base not matched to a gene. The germline V gene has CDR1 DFQATT and CDR2 SNEGSKA (reference sequence). CDR3 DNA: TGCAGTGCTAACGGGGGGCAAGAGACCCAGTACTTC. It encodes CSANGGQETQYF.

The chain recombines TRBV27 with TRBJ2-1, with D maybe TRBD1 (6 bases). The DNA end is a closer match to TRBJ2-7, so the J assignment may be wrong. Per the germline V gene, CDR1 is MNHEY and CDR2 is SMNVEV (reference sequence). The CDR3 has 15 residues. The CDR3 here is CASSSQTGEYNEQYF. The DNA for the CDR3 is TGTGCCAGCAGTTCCCAGACAGGAGAATACAATGAGCAGTACTTC.

This clonotype occurred many times. The V gene is TRBV24-1, the J gene TRBJ2-4, with D uncertain. The V gene's germline CDR1 is KGHDR and CDR2 SFDVKD. This CDR3 comprises 13 residues. The V gene lost 3 bases and the J gene lost 7 bases, with 9 bases spanning the gap. The CDR3 nucleotides are TGTGCCACCAGTGATCCCCCTAGGAACATTCAGTACTTC. It is translated as CATSDPPRNIQYF.